This T cell receptor beta chain is from a study of blood T cell repertoires in COVID-19. Study details: PBMCs, B-cell-depleted T cells, or T cells were the source of the cDNA or gDNA that made up the material.

This clone occurred once. Other DNA sequences in the sample encode the same CDR3. Per the original data handling: Estimation of nucleated cell counts was performed using reference gene primer amplification. Assay: immunoSEQ multiplex PCR; the TCRdb copy retains only in-frame clones and omits some. V and J calls plus clone size are reproduced from that table; the DNA served to infer D and trimming. The sample has hundreds of thousands of clones, roughly 87% seen once. Germline assignment: CDR1 SEHNR and CDR2 FQNEAQ (reference sequence). CDR3 size: 14 residues. Trimming pared 0 bases from V and 1 base from J, leaving 3 bases between. Living in 24 US areas, the participants were between roughly 18 and 89 years of age. Participants were placed into cohorts based on the clinical history they reported.

The sequenced sample was PBMCs or T cells enriched from blood (not recorded which). This chain uses TRBV7-9 with TRBJ2-2; D is ambiguous. This TCR was sampled from a woman in her twenties or thirties who had recovered from COVID-19. CDR3 nucleotide sequence: TGTGCCAGCAGCTTAGCCCGGAACACCGGGGAGCTGTTTTTT. Translation: CASSLARNTGELFF.